This T cell receptor beta chain was recovered during a study of CD8+ T cells in alopecia areata. Sequencing used cDNA as its template, made by extracting RNA and reverse transcribing it. Clones were read by immunoSEQ multiplex PCR, and TCRdb kept only the in-frame ones, dropping some. The data show about 110,000 clones, approximately 50% seen once. The J segment lost 4 bases and the V segment lost 0 bases, leaving 5 bases of the junction unmatched. The CDR3 has 14 amino acids. Per germline, CDR1 SQVTM and CDR2 ANQGSEA. Those with alopecia areata gave lesional scalp punch biopsies and peripheral blood. Sorting separated CD4+ and CD8+ T cells out of PBMCs.

The chain is built from TRBV29-1 and TRBJ2-5, with TRBD2 identical over 7 bases. This clonotype originated in a human donor with alopecia areata. Material for sequencing was NKG2D-low CD8+ T cells sorted from blood. CDR3 sequence: CSVEDGGSIETQYF. The CDR3 DNA follows: TGCAGCGTTGAAGATGGCGGGAGCATAGAGACCCAGTACTTC. The full variable domain, with the rest looked up from reference TRBV29-1 and TRBJ2-5, is SAVISQKPSRDICQRGTSLTIQCQVDSQVTMMFWYRQQPGQSLTLIATANQGSEATYESGFVIDKFPISRPNLTFSTLTVSNMSPEDSSIYLCSVEDGGSIETQYFGPGTRLLVL.